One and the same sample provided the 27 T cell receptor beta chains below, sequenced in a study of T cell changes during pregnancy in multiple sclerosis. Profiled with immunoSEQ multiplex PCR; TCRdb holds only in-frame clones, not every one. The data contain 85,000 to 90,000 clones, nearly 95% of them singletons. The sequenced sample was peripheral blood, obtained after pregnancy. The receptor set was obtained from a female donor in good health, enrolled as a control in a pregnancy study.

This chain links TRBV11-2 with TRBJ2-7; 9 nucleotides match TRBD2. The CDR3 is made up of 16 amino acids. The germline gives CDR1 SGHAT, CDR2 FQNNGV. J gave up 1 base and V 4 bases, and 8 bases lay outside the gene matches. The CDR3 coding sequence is TGTGCCAGCAGCTCCCGCGGAGCGGGGGGTTCCTACGAGCAGTACTTC. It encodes CASSSRGAGGSYEQYF.

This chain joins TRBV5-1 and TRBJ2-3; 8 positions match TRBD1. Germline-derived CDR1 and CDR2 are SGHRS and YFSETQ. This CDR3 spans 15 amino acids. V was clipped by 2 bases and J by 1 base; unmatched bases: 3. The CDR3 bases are TGCGCCAGCAGCTTTCCGGGACAGGGCACAGATACGCAGTATTTT. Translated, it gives CASSFPGQGTDTQYF.

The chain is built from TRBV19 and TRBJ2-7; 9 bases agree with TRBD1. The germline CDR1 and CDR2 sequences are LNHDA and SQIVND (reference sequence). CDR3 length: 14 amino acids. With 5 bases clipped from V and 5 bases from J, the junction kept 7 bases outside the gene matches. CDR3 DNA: TGTGCCAGTAGTGCCTGGGACAGGGCAAACGAGCAGTACTTC. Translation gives CASSAWDRANEQYF. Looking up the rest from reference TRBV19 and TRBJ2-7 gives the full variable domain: DGGITQSPKYLFRKEGQNVTLSCEQNLNHDAMYWYRQDPGQGLRLIYYSQIVNDFQKGDIAEGYSVSREKKESFPLTVTSAQKNPTAFYLCASSAWDRANEQYFGPGTRLTVT.

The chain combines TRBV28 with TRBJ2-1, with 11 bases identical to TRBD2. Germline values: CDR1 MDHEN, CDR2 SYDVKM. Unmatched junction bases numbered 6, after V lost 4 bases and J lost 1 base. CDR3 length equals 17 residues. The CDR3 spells CASSSGLAGGSYNEQFF. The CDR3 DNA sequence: TGTGCCAGCAGTTCGGGGCTAGCGGGAGGATCCTACAATGAGCAGTTCTTC.

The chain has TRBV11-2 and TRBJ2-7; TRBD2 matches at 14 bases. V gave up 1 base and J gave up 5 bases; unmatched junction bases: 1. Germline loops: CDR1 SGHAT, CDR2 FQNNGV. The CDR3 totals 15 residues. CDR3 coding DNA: TGTGCCAGCAGCTTAGCGGGACTAGCGGGAGACGAGCAGTACTTC. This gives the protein CASSLAGLAGDEQYF.

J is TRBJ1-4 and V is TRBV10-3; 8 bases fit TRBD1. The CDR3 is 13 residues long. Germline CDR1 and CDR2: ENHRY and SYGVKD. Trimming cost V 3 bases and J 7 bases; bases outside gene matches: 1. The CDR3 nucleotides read TGTGCCATCAGTGACAGGGGGCTTGAAAAACTGTTTTTT. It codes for CAISDRGLEKLFF.

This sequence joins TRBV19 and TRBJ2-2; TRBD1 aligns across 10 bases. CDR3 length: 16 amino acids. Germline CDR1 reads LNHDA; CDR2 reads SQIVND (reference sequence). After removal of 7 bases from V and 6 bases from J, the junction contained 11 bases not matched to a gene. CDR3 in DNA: TGTGCCAGTACCCCGAGGGACAGGGGAGGTCCCGGGGAGCTGTTTTTT. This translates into CASTPRDRGGPGELFF.

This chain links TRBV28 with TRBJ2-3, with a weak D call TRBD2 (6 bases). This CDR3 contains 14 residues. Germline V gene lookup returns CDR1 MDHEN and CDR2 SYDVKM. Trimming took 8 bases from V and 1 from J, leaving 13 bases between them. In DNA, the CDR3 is TGTGCCAGCTGGTCGCGGGGCGGCACAGATACGCAGTATTTT. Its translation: CASWSRGGTDTQYF.

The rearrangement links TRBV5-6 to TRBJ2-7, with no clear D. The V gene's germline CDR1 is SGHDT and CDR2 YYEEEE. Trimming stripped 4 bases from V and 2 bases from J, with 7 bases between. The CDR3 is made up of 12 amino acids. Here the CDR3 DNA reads TGTGCCAGCAGCCACGACACCTACGAGCAGTACTTC. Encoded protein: CASSHDTYEQYF.

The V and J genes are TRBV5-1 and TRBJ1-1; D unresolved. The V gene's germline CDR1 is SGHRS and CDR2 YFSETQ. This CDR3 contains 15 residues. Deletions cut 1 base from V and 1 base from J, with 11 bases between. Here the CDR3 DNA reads TGCGCCAGCAGCTTGCGGTCGGGGTCGAACACTGAAGCTTTCTTT. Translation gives CASSLRSGSNTEAFF.

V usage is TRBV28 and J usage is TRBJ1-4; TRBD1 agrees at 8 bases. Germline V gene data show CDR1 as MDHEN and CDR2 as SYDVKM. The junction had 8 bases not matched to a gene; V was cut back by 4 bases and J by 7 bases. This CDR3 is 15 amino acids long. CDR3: CASSSRTGPTEKLFF. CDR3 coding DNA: TGTGCCAGCAGTTCCCGGACAGGGCCGACTGAAAAACTGTTTTTT.

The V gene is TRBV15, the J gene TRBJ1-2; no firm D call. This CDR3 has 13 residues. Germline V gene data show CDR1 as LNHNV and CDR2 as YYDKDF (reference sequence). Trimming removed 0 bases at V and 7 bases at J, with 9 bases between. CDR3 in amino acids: CATSRDRSGGYTF. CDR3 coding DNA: TGTGCCACCAGCAGAGACAGGAGCGGTGGCTACACCTTC.

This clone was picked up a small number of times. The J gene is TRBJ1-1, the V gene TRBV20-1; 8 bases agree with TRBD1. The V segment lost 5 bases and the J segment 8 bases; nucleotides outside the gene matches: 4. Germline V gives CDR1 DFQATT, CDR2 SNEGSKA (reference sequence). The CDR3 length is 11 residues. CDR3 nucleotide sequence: TGCAGTGCTTTGGGACAGGCCGAAGCTTTCTTT. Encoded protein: CSALGQAEAFF.

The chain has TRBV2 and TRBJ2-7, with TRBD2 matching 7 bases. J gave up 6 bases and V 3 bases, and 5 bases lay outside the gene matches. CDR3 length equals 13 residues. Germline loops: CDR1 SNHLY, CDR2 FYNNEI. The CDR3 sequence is CASSDGLGFEQYF. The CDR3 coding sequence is TGTGCCAGCAGTGACGGACTAGGGTTCGAGCAGTACTTC. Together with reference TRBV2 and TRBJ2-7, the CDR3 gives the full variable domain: EPEVTQTPSHQVTQMGQEVILRCVPISNHLYFYWYRQILGQKVEFLVSFYNNEISEKSEIFDDQFSVERPDGSNFTLKIRSTKLEDSAMYFCASSDGLGFEQYFGPGTRLTVT.

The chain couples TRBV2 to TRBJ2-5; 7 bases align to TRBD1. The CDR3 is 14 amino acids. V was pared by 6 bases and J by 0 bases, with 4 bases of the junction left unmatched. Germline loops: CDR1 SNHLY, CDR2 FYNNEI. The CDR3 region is CASRIRGYQETQYF. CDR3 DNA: TGTGCCAGCAGAATCAGGGGGTACCAAGAGACCCAGTACTTC.

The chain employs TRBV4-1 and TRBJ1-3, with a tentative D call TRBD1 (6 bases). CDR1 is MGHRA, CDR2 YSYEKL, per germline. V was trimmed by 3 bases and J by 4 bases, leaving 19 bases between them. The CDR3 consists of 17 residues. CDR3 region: CASSHTPLTGTGNTIYF. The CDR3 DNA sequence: TGCGCCAGCAGCCACACCCCCCTTACAGGGACCGGAAACACCATATATTTT.

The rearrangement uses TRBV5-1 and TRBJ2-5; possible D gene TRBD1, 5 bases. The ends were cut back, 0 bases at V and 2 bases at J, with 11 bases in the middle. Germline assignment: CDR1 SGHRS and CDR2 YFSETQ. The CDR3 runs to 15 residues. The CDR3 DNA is TGCGCCAGCAGCTTGGGGGGCCTGAGTCAAGAGACCCAGTACTTC. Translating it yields CASSLGGLSQETQYF. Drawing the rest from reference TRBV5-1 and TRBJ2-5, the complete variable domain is KAGVTQTPRYLIKTRGQQVTLSCSPISGHRSVSWYQQTPGQGLQFLFEYFSETQRNKGNFPGRFSGRQFSNSRSEMNVSTLELGDSALYLCASSLGGLSQETQYFGPGTRLLVL.

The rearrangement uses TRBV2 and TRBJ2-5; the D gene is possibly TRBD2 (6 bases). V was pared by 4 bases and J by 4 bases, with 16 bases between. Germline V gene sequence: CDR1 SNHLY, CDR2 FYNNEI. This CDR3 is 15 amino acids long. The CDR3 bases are TGTGCCAGCAGTGCATTGGGGGGTCGGCGAGAGACCCAGTACTTC. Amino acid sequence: CASSALGGRRETQYF. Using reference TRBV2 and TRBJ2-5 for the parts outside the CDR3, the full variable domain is EPEVTQTPSHQVTQMGQEVILRCVPISNHLYFYWYRQILGQKVEFLVSFYNNEISEKSEIFDDQFSVERPDGSNFTLKIRSTKLEDSAMYFCASSALGGRRETQYFGPGTRLLVL.

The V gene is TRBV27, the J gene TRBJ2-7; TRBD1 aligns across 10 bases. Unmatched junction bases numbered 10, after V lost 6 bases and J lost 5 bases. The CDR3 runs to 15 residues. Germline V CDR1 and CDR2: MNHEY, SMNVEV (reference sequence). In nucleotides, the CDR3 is TGTGCCAGCAGCTTGTGGGCCGGGACAGGGGACGAGCAGTACTTC. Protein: CASSLWAGTGDEQYF.

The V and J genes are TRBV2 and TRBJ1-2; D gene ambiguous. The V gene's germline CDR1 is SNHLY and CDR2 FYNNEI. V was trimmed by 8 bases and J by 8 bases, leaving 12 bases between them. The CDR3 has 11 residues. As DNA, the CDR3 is TGTGCCAGCTCCCAGAGGAGGGGCTACACCTTC. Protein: CASSQRRGYTF.

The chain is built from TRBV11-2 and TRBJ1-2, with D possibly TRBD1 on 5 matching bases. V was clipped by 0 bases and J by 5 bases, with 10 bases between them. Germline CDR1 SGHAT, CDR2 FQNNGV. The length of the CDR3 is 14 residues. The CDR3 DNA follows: TGTGCCAGCAGCTTAGAGGAGGGGACTTATGGCTACACCTTC. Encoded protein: CASSLEEGTYGYTF.

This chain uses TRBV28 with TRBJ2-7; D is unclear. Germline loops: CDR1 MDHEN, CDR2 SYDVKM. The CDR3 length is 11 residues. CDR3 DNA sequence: TGTGCTAGTGTGACAATGAACGAGCAGTACTTC. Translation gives CASVTMNEQYF.

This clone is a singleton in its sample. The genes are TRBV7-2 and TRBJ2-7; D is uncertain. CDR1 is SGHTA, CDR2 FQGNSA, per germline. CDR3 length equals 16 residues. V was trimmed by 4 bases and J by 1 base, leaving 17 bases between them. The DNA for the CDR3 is TGTGCCAGCAGCTCAGAAACTACAACCAGTTCCTACGAGCAGTACTTC. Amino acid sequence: CASSSETTTSSYEQYF.

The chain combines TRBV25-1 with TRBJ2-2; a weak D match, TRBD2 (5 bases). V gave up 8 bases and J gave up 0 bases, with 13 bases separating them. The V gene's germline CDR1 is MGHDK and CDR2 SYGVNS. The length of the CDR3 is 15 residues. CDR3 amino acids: CASGREQTNTGELFF. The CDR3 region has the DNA TGTGCCAGCGGCCGGGAACAGACGAACACCGGGGAGCTGTTTTTT.

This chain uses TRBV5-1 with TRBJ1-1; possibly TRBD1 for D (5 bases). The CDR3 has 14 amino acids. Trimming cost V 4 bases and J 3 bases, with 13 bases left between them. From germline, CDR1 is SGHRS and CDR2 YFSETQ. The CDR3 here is CASSPSGGYTEAFF. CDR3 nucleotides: TGCGCCAGCAGCCCTAGTGGGGGGTACACTGAAGCTTTCTTT. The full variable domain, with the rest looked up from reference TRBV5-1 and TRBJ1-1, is KAGVTQTPRYLIKTRGQQVTLSCSPISGHRSVSWYQQTPGQGLQFLFEYFSETQRNKGNFPGRFSGRQFSNSRSEMNVSTLELGDSALYLCASSPSGGYTEAFFGQGTRLTVV.

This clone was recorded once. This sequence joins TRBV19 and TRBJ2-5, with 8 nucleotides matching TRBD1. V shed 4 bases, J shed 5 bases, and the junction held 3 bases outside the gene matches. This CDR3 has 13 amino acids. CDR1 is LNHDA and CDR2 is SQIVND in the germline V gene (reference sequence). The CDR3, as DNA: TGTGCCAGTAGTACGAACAGGGGGGAGACCCAGTACTTC. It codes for CASSTNRGETQYF.

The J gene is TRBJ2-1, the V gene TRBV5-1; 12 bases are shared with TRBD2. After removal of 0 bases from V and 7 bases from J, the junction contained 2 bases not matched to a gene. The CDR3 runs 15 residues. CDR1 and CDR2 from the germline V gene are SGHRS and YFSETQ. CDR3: CASSLGTSGTNEQFF. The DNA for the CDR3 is TGCGCCAGCAGCTTGGGGACTAGCGGGACTAATGAGCAGTTCTTC.